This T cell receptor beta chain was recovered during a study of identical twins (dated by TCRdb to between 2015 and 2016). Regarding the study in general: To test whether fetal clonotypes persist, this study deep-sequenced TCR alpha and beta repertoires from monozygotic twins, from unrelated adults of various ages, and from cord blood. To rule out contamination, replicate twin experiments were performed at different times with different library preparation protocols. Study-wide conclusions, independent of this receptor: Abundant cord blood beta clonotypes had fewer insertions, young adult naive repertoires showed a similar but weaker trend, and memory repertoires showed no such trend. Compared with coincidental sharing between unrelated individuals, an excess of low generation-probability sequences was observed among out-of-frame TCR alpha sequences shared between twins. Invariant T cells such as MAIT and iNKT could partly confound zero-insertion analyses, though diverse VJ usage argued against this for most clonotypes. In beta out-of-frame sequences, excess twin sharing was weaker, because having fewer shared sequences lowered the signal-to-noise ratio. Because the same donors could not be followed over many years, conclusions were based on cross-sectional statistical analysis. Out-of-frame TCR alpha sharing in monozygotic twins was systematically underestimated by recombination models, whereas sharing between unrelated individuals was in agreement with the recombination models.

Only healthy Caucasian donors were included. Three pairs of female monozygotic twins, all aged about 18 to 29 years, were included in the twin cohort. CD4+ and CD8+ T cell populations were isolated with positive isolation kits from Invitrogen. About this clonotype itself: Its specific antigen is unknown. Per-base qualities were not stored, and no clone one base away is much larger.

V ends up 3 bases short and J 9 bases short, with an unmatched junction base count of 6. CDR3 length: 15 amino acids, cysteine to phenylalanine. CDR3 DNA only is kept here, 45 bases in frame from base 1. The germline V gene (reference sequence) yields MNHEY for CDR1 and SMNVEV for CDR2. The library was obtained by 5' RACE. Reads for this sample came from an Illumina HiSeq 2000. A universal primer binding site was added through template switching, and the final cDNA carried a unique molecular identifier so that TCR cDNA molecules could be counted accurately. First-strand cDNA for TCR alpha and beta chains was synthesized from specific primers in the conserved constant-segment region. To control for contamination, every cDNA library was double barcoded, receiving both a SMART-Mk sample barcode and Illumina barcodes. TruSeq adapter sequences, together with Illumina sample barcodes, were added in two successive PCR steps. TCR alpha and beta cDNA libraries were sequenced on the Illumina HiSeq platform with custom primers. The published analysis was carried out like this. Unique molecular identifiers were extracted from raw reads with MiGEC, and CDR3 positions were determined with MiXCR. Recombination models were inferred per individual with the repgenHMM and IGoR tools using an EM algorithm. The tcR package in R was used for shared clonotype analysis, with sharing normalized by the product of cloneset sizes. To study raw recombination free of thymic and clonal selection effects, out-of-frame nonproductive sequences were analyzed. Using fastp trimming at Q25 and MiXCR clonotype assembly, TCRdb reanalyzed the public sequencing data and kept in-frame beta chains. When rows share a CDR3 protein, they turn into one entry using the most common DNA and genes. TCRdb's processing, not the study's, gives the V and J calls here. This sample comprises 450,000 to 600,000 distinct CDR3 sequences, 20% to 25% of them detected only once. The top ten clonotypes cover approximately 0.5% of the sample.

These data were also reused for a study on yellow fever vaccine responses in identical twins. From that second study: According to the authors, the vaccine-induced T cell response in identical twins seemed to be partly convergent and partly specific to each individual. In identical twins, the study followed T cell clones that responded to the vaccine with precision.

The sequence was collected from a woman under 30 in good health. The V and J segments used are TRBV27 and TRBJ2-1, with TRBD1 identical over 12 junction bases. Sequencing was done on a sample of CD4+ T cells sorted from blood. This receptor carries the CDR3 CASSLGTGGSSEQFF. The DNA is TGTGCCAGCAGTTTGGGGACAGGGGGCTCTAGTGAGCAGTTCTTC.